One sample yielded the 32 T cell receptor beta chains listed below, sequenced in a study of cytomegalovirus exposure and HLA in healthy donors. The PCR made use of 60 Vbeta and 13 Jbeta primers. Clones were read by immunoSEQ multiplex PCR, and TCRdb kept only the in-frame ones, dropping some. The data contain 70,000 to 80,000 clones, roughly four fifths of them singletons. Sequences were obtained from PBMCs. These receptors were obtained from a man between 18 and 35 years old in good health and CMV-seronegative.

The CDR3, as DNA: TGTGCCAGCAGTTACCGACAGGGGATGAACTATGGCTACACCTTC. This sequence encodes CASSYRQGMNYGYTF. The genes are TRBV27 and TRBJ1-2, with 8 bases identical to TRBD1. The V segment lost 4 bases and the J segment 2 bases; nucleotides outside the gene matches: 6. The CDR3 runs to 15 residues. Germline CDR1 MNHEY, CDR2 SMNVEV (reference sequence).

V is TRBV19 and J is TRBJ1-4; possible D gene TRBD1, 6 bases. Trimming stripped 5 bases from V and 3 bases from J, with 10 bases between. The CDR3 contains 14 residues. The germline V gene encodes CDR1 LNHDA and CDR2 SQIVND (reference sequence). The CDR3 sequence: CASSVQGPNEKLFF. DNA of the CDR3: TGTGCCAGTAGTGTACAGGGTCCTAATGAAAAACTGTTTTTT.

J is TRBJ2-1 and V is TRBV10-3; a weak D match, TRBD1 (5 bases). V lost 7 bases and J 8 bases, leaving 9 bases between the germline ends. The CDR3 length is 11 residues. CDR1 and CDR2 from the germline V gene are ENHRY and SYGVKD. In DNA, the CDR3 is TGTGCCATCACAAGCAGGGATGAGCAGTTCTTC. Translated: CAITSRDEQFF.

This rearrangement joins TRBV11-2 to TRBJ2-7; TRBD2 agrees at 8 bases. With V trimmed by 4 bases and J by 0 bases, 8 bases remained unmatched. This CDR3 has 16 residues. Germline assignment: CDR1 SGHAT and CDR2 FQNNGV. In nucleotides, the CDR3 is TGTGCCAGCAGCTCACGGACTAGCCAGAGCTCCTACGAGCAGTACTTC. It yields the protein CASSSRTSQSSYEQYF.

This sequence joins TRBV6-4 and TRBJ2-3; 9 bases line up with TRBD2. Germline CDR1 MRHNA, CDR2 SNTAGT. With V trimmed by 0 bases and J by 0 bases, 1 base remained unmatched. There are 16 residues in the CDR3. The CDR3 is CASSDSSGGSTDTQYF. CDR3 DNA sequence: TGTGCCAGCAGTGACTCTAGCGGGGGTAGCACAGATACGCAGTATTTT.

The chain uses TRBV7-9 and TRBJ1-1, with D uncertain. Germline CDR1 SEHNR, CDR2 FQNEAQ (reference sequence). Trimming removed 2 bases from V and 1 base from J, with 8 bases in between. CDR3 size: 14 residues. The CDR3 loop reads CASSLIAENTEAFF. For the CDR3, the DNA is TGTGCCAGCAGCTTAATAGCGGAGAACACTGAAGCTTTCTTT.

V and J are TRBV7-8 and TRBJ2-1; 7 bases fit TRBD2. CDR1 SGHVS and CDR2 FQNEAQ come from the germline V gene. Trimming removed 6 bases from V and 0 bases from J; junction bases left unmatched: 20. This CDR3 has 20 residues. CDR3 protein: CASSKLTSSVPLSSYNEQFF. DNA for the CDR3: TGTGCCAGCAGTAAATTGACTAGCAGTGTACCCCTGAGCTCCTACAATGAGCAGTTCTTC.

The chain carries TRBV30 and TRBJ1-4, with D tentatively TRBD1 (5 bases). Germline V gene sequence: CDR1 GTSNPN, CDR2 SVGIG (reference sequence). CDR3 length: 15 amino acids. V lost 0 bases, J lost 2 bases, and 10 bases lay in between. CDR3 nucleotide sequence: TGTGCCTGGAGTGTATCAGGGACTACTAATGAAAAACTGTTTTTT. Amino acids: CAWSVSGTTNEKLFF. The full variable domain, completed using reference TRBV30 and TRBJ1-4, is SQTIHQWPATLVQPVGSPLSLECTVEGTSNPNLYWYRQAAGRGLQLLFYSVGIGQISSEVPQNLSASRPQDRQFILSSKKLLLSDSGFYLCAWSVSGTTNEKLFFGSGTQLSVL.

V gene TRBV5-1 combines with J gene TRBJ1-1, with 8 bases that match TRBD1. The germline V gene has CDR1 SGHRS and CDR2 YFSETQ. CDR3 length equals 16 residues. V lost 3 bases to trimming and J lost 1 base; unmatched junction nucleotides: 8. CDR3 sequence reads: CASSSPEGQGNTEAFF. For the CDR3, the DNA is TGCGCCAGCAGCTCGCCGGAAGGACAGGGGAACACTGAAGCTTTCTTT.

The chain carries TRBV19 and TRBJ1-2; 7 nucleotides line up with TRBD1. CDR3 size: 13 residues. The V gene's germline CDR1 is LNHDA and CDR2 SQIVND (reference sequence). Trimming cost V 7 bases and J 3 bases; bases outside gene matches: 5. CDR3: CASTLDRDYGYTF. The CDR3 DNA reads as TGTGCCAGTACGCTTGACAGGGACTATGGCTACACCTTC.

The chain combines TRBV5-4 with TRBJ1-6; TRBD1 is a possible D gene (6 bases). The germline gives CDR1 SGHNT, CDR2 YYREEE (reference sequence). CDR3 length: 14 residues. Deletions cut 1 base from V and 7 bases from J, with 9 bases between. CDR3 amino acids: CASSLWDKNSPLHF. DNA of the CDR3: TGTGCCAGCAGCTTGTGGGACAAAAATTCACCCCTCCACTTT. Full variable domain (rest looked up from reference TRBV5-4 and TRBJ1-6): ETGVTQSPTHLIKTRGQQVTLRCSSQSGHNTVSWYQQALGQGPQFIFQYYREEENGRGNFPPRFSGLQFPNYSSELNVNALELDDSALYLCASSLWDKNSPLHFGNGTRLTVT.

V gene TRBV7-2 combines with J gene TRBJ1-6, with 7 bases fitting TRBD1. V shed 5 bases, J shed 10 bases, and the junction held 11 bases outside the gene matches. CDR3 length: 15 amino acids. The germline gives CDR1 SGHTA, CDR2 FQGNSA. CDR3 amino acids: CASSARQGESSPLHF. CDR3 bases: TGTGCCAGCAGCGCGCGACAGGGAGAGTCCTCACCCCTCCACTTT.

V and J are TRBV6-4 and TRBJ2-3, with TRBD2 matching 16 bases. This CDR3 comprises 17 residues. The junction had 1 base not matched to a gene; V was cut back by 2 bases and J by 2 bases. The germline V gene encodes CDR1 MRHNA and CDR2 SNTAGT. The CDR3 loop reads CASSDGTSGGATDTQYF. The CDR3 DNA reads TGTGCCAGCAGTGACGGGACTAGCGGGGGGGCCACAGATACGCAGTATTTT.

The chain recombines TRBV4-1 with TRBJ2-1; the D gene is possibly TRBD2 (5 bases). From germline, CDR1 is MGHRA and CDR2 YSYEKL. The CDR3 loop spans 16 amino acids. V lost 4 bases to trimming and J lost 8 bases, with 21 bases between them. The CDR3 DNA reads as TGCGCCAGCAGCCCCTATCCGACGGGAAAAGACTATGAGCAGTTCTTC. This sequence encodes CASSPYPTGKDYEQFF.

The chain carries TRBV11-2 and TRBJ1-4; possible D gene TRBD1, 5 bases. CDR3 size: 15 residues. The V gene lost 2 bases and the J gene lost 8 bases, with 15 bases spanning the gap. Per the germline V gene, CDR1 is SGHAT and CDR2 is FQNNGV. In DNA form, the CDR3 reads TGTGCCAGCAGCTTAAGCGACCGGGGGAGCGAAAAACTGTTTTTT. Its translation: CASSLSDRGSEKLFF.

The V gene is TRBV19, the J gene TRBJ1-5, with D perhaps matching TRBD1 (6 bases). There are 15 residues in the CDR3. CDR1 LNHDA and CDR2 SQIVND come from the germline V gene (reference sequence). Trimming cost V 6 bases and J 7 bases, with 19 bases left between them. In nucleotides, the CDR3 is TGTGCCAGTAGGACTGGACCGGGAGGGGGACAGCCCCAGCATTTT. This codes for CASRTGPGGGQPQHF.

This chain connects TRBV28 to TRBJ1-3; D is perhaps TRBD1 (5 bases). The germline V gene encodes CDR1 MDHEN and CDR2 SYDVKM. Between the trimmed V and J ends, which lost 5 bases and 4 bases, there was a span of 12 bases. This CDR3 comprises 14 residues. CDR3 region: CASSAGGSGNTIYF. The CDR3 nucleotides are TGTGCCAGCAGTGCCGGGGGATCCGGAAACACCATATATTTT. The full variable domain, its missing parts supplied by reference TRBV28 and TRBJ1-3, is DVKVTQSSRYLVKRTGEKVFLECVQDMDHENMFWYRQDPGLGLRLIYFSYDVKMKEKGDIPEGYSVSREKKERFSLILESASTNQTSMYLCASSAGGSGNTIYFGEGSWLTVV.

This chain connects TRBV25-1 to TRBJ1-5; D is ambiguous. The germline V gene has CDR1 MGHDK and CDR2 SYGVNS. Between the trimmed V and J ends, which lost 7 bases and 3 bases, there was a span of 4 bases. The CDR3 sequence is 11 residues long. The CDR3 nucleotides are TGTGCCAGCATGTACAATCAGCCCCAGCATTTT. This gives the protein CASMYNQPQHF.

The chain uses TRBV4-3 and TRBJ1-1, with D uncertain. Trimming shortened V by 4 bases and J by 1 base, and 13 bases separated the two germline ends. This CDR3 has 15 amino acids. The germline V gene has CDR1 LGHNA and CDR2 YSLEER. The CDR3 sequence is CASSRGEPRNTEAFF. In DNA, the CDR3 is TGCGCCAGCAGCCGCGGGGAGCCCAGGAACACTGAAGCTTTCTTT.

The chain has TRBV29-1 and TRBJ1-4; D remains unclear. The V end lost 7 bases, the J end lost 11 bases, and 17 bases lay between the germline ends. The CDR3 runs 12 residues. The V gene's germline CDR1 is SQVTM and CDR2 ANQGSEA. CDR3 in DNA: TGCAGCGCGGCTGGACTCGGGAGTAAACTGTTTTTT. Its protein is CSAAGLGSKLFF.

This clone has only a few counts. The J gene is TRBJ1-5, the V gene TRBV7-2; 7 nucleotides line up with TRBD1. This CDR3 comprises 13 residues. The trim removed 5 bases at V and 7 bases at J, leaving 5 bases unmatched. CDR1 and CDR2 (germline): SGHTA, FQGNSA. The CDR3 reads CASSRDRDQPQHF. The CDR3 DNA is TGTGCCAGCAGCCGTGACAGGGACCAGCCCCAGCATTTT.

The chain is built from TRBV5-1 and TRBJ2-1; D unclear. V dropped 3 bases and J dropped 3 bases, with 22 bases sitting between them. CDR3 length: 18 residues. Germline V gene sequence: CDR1 SGHRS, CDR2 YFSETQ. CDR3 in DNA: TGCGCCAGCAGCTCTAAACCGCCTCTAGAGAACCACTACAATGAGCAGTTCTTC. Residues: CASSSKPPLENHYNEQFF.

The J gene is TRBJ1-6, the V gene TRBV30, with TRBD1 identical over 7 bases. The CDR3 totals 15 residues. Germline V lookup: CDR1 GTSNPN, CDR2 SVGIG (reference sequence). V dropped 3 bases and J dropped 3; count of bases not matched to a gene: 5. The CDR3 spells CAWRPTGSYNSPLHF. As DNA, the CDR3 is TGTGCCTGGAGGCCGACAGGGAGCTATAATTCACCCCTCCACTTT.

The chain uses TRBV4-1 and TRBJ2-3; the match to TRBD2 covers 7 bases. CDR1 MGHRA and CDR2 YSYEKL come from the germline V gene. This CDR3 is built from 16 residues. J was trimmed by 0 bases and V by 4 bases; bases with no gene match: 7. CDR3 nucleotide sequence: TGCGCCAGCAGCCGATCAGCGGGGCCAAGCACAGATACGCAGTATTTT. Protein: CASSRSAGPSTDTQYF.

V is TRBV7-2 and J is TRBJ1-4; D might be TRBD1 (6 bases). V was shortened by 1 base and J by 8 bases, with 14 bases between the two germline ends. The CDR3 consists of 15 residues. Germline CDR1 reads SGHTA; CDR2 reads FQGNSA. The CDR3, as DNA: TGTGCCAGCAGCTTAGGTCACAGGGAAGGGGAAAAACTGTTTTTT. It encodes CASSLGHREGEKLFF.

This chain links TRBV14 with TRBJ1-6; 7 nucleotides agree with TRBD1. The CDR3 runs 13 residues. V was pared by 5 bases and J by 10 bases, with 5 bases of the junction left unmatched. Germline CDR1 SGHDN, CDR2 FVKESK. The CDR3 sequence is CASSTTGSSPLHF. The CDR3 DNA is TGTGCCAGCAGCACGACAGGGAGCTCACCCCTCCACTTT.

This rearrangement joins TRBV5-1 to TRBJ2-5; 14 bases align to TRBD2. The CDR3 spans 15 residues. Germline V gene sequence: CDR1 SGHRS, CDR2 YFSETQ. V was pared by 4 bases and J by 11 bases, with 10 bases of the junction left unmatched. For the CDR3, the DNA is TGCGCCAGCAGCCTGGGACTAGCGGGAGTGCGGGAGCAGTACTTC. Translated, it gives CASSLGLAGVREQYF.

The V and J genes are TRBV7-2 and TRBJ1-5, with D maybe TRBD1 (5 bases). Deletions cut 6 bases from V and 4 bases from J, with 13 bases between. Germline V gives CDR1 SGHTA, CDR2 FQGNSA. The CDR3 runs 14 residues. The CDR3 region has the DNA TGTGCCAGCAGGCCAACAGGATCGAATCAGCCCCAGCATTTT. Its translation: CASRPTGSNQPQHF.

The CDR3 DNA reads as TGTGCCAGCAGTTCATTCGATACGCAGTATTTT. Amino acids: CASSSFDTQYF. The J gene is TRBJ2-3, the V gene TRBV5-4; D remains ambiguous. Trimming cost V 5 bases and J 6 bases, with 7 bases left between them. The CDR3 is 11 amino acids. The germline V gene has CDR1 SGHNT and CDR2 YYREEE (reference sequence).

The J gene is TRBJ1-3, the V gene TRBV7-9, with D hard to call. V was trimmed by 1 base and J by 0 bases, leaving 7 bases between them. The CDR3 covers 15 residues. CDR1 and CDR2 from the germline V gene are SEHNR and FQNEAQ (reference sequence). CDR3 protein: CASSLETFSGNTIYF. The CDR3 DNA reads as TGTGCCAGCAGCTTAGAAACTTTCTCTGGAAACACCATATATTTT.

The CDR3 DNA reads TGTGCCAGCAGGTCGTTTAGAGGGGGGGCCACTGAAGCTTTCTTT. It specifies CASRSFRGGATEAFF. This chain uses TRBV6-5 with TRBJ1-1; a weak D match, TRBD1 (6 bases). V was clipped by 6 bases and J by 4 bases, with 18 bases between them. From germline, CDR1 is MNHEY and CDR2 SVGAGI. This CDR3 is built from 15 residues.

This chain uses TRBV7-3 with TRBJ1-6, with TRBD1 as a possible D gene (6 bases). CDR1 is SGHTA, CDR2 FQGTGA, per germline. Trimming took off 0 bases at V and 7 bases at J, with 10 bases between the two ends. This CDR3 spans 15 amino acids. The CDR3 region is CASSLTKDRNSPLHF. CDR3 nucleotide sequence: TGTGCCAGCAGCTTAACCAAAGACAGGAATTCACCCCTCCACTTT.